The clone carrying this T cell receptor (beta chain) was detected only a few times. TCRdb re-called the reads with MiXCR, one entry per CDR3 protein. The sample includes about 260,000 distinct CDR3 sequences, approximately 15% of them seen just once. The sample comes from a study of T cell repertoires in cytomegalovirus infection. Material for sequencing was PBMCs. The receptor was derived from a human donor in good health (CMV status not recorded). Some clones in this sample may be carry-over from other donors' samples.

CDR3 in DNA: TGTGCCAGCAGTTTATGGACAGGGAACAATCAGCCCCAGCATTTT. This codes for CASSLWTGNNQPQHF. The chain is built from TRBV28 and TRBJ1-5, with TRBD1 matching 7 bases. Germline loops: CDR1 MDHEN, CDR2 SYDVKM. The CDR3 has 15 residues. V shed 0 bases and J 3 bases; nucleotides not matched to a gene: 2. Full variable domain (outside the CDR3, taken from reference TRBV28 and TRBJ1-5): DVKVTQSSRYLVKRTGEKVFLECVQDMDHENMFWYRQDPGLGLRLIYFSYDVKMKEKGDIPEGYSVSREKKERFSLILESASTNQTSMYLCASSLWTGNNQPQHFGDGTRLSIL.